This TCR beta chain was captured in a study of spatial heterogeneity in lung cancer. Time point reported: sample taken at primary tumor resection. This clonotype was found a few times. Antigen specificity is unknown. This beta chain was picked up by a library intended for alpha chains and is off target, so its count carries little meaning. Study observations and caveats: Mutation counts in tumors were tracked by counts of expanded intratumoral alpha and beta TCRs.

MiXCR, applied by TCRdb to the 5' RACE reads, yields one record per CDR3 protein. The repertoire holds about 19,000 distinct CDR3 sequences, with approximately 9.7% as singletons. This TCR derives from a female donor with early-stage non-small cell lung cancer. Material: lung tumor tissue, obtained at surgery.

As DNA, the CDR3 is TGCAGCGTTGAAGGACAGGGCCTCTACAATGAGCAGTTCTTC. Protein: CSVEGQGLYNEQFF. The rearrangement links TRBV29-1 to TRBJ2-1; 7 positions match TRBD1. V lost 1 base to trimming and J lost 3 bases; unmatched junction nucleotides: 3. Germline CDR1 is SQVTM and CDR2 is ANQGSEA. The CDR3 has 14 amino acids.